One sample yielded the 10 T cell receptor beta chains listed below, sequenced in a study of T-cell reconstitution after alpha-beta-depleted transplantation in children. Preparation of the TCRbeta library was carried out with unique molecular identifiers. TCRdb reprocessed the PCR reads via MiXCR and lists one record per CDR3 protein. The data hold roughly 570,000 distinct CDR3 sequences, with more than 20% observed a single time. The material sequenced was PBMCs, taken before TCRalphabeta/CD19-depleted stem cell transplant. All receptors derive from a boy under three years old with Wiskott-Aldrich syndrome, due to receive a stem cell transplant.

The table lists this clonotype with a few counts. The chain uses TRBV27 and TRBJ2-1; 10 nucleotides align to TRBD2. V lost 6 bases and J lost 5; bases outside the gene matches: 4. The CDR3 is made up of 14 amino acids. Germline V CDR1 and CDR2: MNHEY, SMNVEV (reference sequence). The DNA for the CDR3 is TGTGCCAGCAGCCCTCTAGCGGGAGACAATGAGCAGTTCTTC. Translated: CASSPLAGDNEQFF.

The CDR3 reads CASSWGGDRYEQYF. CDR3 DNA: TGCGCCAGCAGCTGGGGTGGGGACAGATACGAGCAGTACTTC. The chain recombines TRBV5-1 with TRBJ2-7; 7 nucleotides align to TRBD1. This CDR3 region has 14 residues. V lost 3 bases and J lost 4; bases outside the gene matches: 7. Looked up from germline, CDR1 is SGHRS and CDR2 is YFSETQ.

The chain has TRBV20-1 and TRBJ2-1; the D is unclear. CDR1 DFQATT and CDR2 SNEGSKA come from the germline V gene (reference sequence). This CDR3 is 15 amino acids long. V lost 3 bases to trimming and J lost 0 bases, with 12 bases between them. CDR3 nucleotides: TGCAGTGCTAGGACTTTCCTAAGCTCCTACAATGAGCAGTTCTTC. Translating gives CSARTFLSSYNEQFF.

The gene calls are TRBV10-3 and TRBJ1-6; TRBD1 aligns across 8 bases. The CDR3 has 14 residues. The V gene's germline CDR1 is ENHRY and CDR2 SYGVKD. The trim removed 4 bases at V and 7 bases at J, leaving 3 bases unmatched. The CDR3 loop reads CAISGGQGNSPLHF. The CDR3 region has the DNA TGTGCCATCAGTGGCGGACAGGGAAATTCACCCCTCCACTTT.

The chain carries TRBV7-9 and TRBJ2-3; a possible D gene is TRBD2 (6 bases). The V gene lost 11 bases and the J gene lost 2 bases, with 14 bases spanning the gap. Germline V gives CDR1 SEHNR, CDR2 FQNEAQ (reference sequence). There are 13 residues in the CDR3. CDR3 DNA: TGTGCCGTCCGGGGGTTTTACACAGATACGCAGTATTTT. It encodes CAVRGFYTDTQYF.

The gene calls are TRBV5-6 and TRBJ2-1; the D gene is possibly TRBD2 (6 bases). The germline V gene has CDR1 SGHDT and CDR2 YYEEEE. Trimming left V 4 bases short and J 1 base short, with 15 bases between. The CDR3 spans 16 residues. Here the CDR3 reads CASSPIRTISYNEQFF. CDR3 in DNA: TGTGCCAGCAGCCCGATTAGGACTATTTCCTACAATGAGCAGTTCTTC.

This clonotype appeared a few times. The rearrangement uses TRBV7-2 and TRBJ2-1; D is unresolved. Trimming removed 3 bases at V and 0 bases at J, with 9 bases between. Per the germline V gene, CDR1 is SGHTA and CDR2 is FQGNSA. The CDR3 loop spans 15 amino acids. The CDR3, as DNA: TGTGCCAGCAGCTTTCGGTGGAGCTCCTACAATGAGCAGTTCTTC. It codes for CASSFRWSSYNEQFF.

CDR3 amino acids: CASSVTGLGTGELFF. DNA of the CDR3: TGTGCCAGCAGTGTAACAGGGCTAGGCACCGGGGAGCTGTTTTTT. The chain employs TRBV28 and TRBJ2-2; D is possibly TRBD1 (6 bases). Between the trimmed V and J ends, which lost 5 bases and 4 bases, there was a span of 14 bases. CDR1 and CDR2 (germline): MDHEN, SYDVKM. The CDR3 has 15 residues.

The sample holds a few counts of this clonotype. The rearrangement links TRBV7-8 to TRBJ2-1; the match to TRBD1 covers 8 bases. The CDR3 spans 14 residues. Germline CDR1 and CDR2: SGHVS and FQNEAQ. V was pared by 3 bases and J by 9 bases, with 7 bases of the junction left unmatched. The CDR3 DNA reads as TGTGCCAGCAGCTTTCAGGGGGCTTCTGGTGAGCAGTTCTTC. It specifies CASSFQGASGEQFF.

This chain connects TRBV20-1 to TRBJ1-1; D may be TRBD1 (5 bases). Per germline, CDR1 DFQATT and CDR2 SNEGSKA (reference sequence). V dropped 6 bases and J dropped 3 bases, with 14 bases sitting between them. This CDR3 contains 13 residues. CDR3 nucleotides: TGCAGTGCACCGAGGCAGGGAGACACTGAAGCTTTCTTT. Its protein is CSAPRQGDTEAFF.